Following are 8 T cell receptor beta chains from one sample sequenced in a study of cytomegalovirus exposure and HLA in healthy donors. Primers: 60 Vbeta forward and 13 Jbeta reverse. Profiled with immunoSEQ multiplex PCR; TCRdb holds only in-frame clones, not every one. The sample lists some 150,000 clones; approximately 79% were seen once. Sequenced sample: PBMCs. These receptors were collected from a man aged 40-55 years in good health and CMV-seropositive.

The J gene is TRBJ2-7, the V gene TRBV10-1; D is perhaps TRBD1 (6 bases). Germline CDR1 reads WNHNN; CDR2 reads SYGVQD (reference sequence). The ends were cut back, 7 bases at V and 2 bases at J, with 21 bases in the middle. CDR3 length: 16 residues. This CDR3 reads CASTERDRGDTYEQYF. The CDR3 DNA reads as TGCGCCAGCACCGAGAGGGATAGAGGGGACACCTACGAGCAGTACTTC.

V gene TRBV25-1 combines with J gene TRBJ2-7, with 7 bases lining up with TRBD1. Unmatched junction bases numbered 17, after V lost 9 bases and J lost 0 bases. CDR3 length equals 17 residues. Germline V gene lookup returns CDR1 MGHDK and CDR2 SYGVNS. The CDR3 sequence: CASSDRVPGGRSYEQYF. Written as DNA, the CDR3 is TGTGCCAGTTCCGACAGGGTCCCGGGCGGCCGCTCCTACGAGCAGTACTTC.

This clone was observed a handful of times. The V call is TRBV7-6, the J call TRBJ2-3; 9 nucleotides match TRBD2. V dropped 5 bases and J dropped 15; count of bases not matched to a gene: 21. Germline V lookup: CDR1 SGHVS, CDR2 FNYEAQ. The CDR3 has 16 amino acids. The chain's CDR3 is CASSQRWGASGTIAYF. For the CDR3, the DNA is TGTGCCAGCAGCCAGAGGTGGGGTGCTAGCGGGACAATAGCCTATTTT.

The chain employs TRBV11-3 and TRBJ2-1; TRBD2 matches 7 bases. J was trimmed by 1 base and V by 1 base; bases with no gene match: 1. Germline V CDR1 and CDR2: SGHNT, YENEEA. The CDR3 spans 15 residues. The CDR3 region is CASSLVAGSYNEQFF. In nucleotides, the CDR3 is TGTGCCAGCAGCTTAGTAGCGGGTTCCTACAATGAGCAGTTCTTC.

The gene calls are TRBV6-1 and TRBJ1-1; D is unresolved. CDR3 size: 15 residues. Germline-derived CDR1 and CDR2 are MNHNS and SASEGT. Deletions cut 1 base from V and 1 base from J, with 10 bases between. The CDR3 sequence: CASSEVVGRNTEAFF. Here the CDR3 DNA reads TGTGCCAGCAGTGAAGTGGTAGGGAGGAACACTGAAGCTTTCTTT.

This chain uses TRBV7-7 with TRBJ2-1; 8 nucleotides match TRBD2. The CDR3 totals 13 residues. V was pared by 8 bases and J by 6 bases, with 6 bases of the junction left unmatched. CDR1 and CDR2 from the germline V gene are SSHAT and FNYEAQ (reference sequence). CDR3 sequence reads: CASATSGTNEQFF. In DNA, the CDR3 is TGTGCCAGCGCAACTAGCGGCACCAATGAGCAGTTCTTC.

V usage is TRBV27 and J usage is TRBJ2-1, with D possibly matching TRBD2 (6 bases). The V end was cut by 6 bases, the J end by 4 bases, with 13 bases between. The germline CDR1 and CDR2 sequences are MNHEY and SMNVEV (reference sequence). CDR3 length equals 14 residues. Here the CDR3 reads CASSPGENYNEQFF. The CDR3 bases are TGTGCCAGCAGCCCGGGAGAGAATTACAATGAGCAGTTCTTC.

This clone was found many times. The rearrangement uses TRBV6-5 and TRBJ2-1; the match to TRBD2 covers 8 bases. V trimming: 0 bases; J trimming: 4 bases; junction bases outside the gene matches: 5. The CDR3 has 16 residues. Germline CDR1 and CDR2: MNHEY and SVGAGI. The CDR3 region is CASSYSAGEAYNEQFF. As DNA, the CDR3 is TGTGCCAGCAGTTACTCAGCGGGAGAGGCGTACAATGAGCAGTTCTTC.